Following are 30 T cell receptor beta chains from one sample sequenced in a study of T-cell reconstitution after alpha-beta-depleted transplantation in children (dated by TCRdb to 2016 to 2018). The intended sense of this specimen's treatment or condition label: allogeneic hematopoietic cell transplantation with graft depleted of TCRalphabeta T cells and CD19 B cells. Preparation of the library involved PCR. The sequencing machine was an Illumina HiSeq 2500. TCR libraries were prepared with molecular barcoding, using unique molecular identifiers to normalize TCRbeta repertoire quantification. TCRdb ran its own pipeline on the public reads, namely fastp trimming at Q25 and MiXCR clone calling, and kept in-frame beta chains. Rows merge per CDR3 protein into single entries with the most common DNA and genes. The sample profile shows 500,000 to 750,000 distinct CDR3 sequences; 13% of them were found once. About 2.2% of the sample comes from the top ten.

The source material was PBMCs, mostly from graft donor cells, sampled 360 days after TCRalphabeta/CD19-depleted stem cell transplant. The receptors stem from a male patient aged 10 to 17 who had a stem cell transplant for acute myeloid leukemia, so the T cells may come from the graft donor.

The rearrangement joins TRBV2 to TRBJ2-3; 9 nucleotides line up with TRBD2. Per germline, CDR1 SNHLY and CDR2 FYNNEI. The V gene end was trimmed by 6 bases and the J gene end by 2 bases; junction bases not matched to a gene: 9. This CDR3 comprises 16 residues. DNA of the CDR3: TGTGCCAGCAGGGCTGGGCTAGCGGGAAACACAGATACGCAGTATTTT. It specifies CASRAGLAGNTDTQYF.

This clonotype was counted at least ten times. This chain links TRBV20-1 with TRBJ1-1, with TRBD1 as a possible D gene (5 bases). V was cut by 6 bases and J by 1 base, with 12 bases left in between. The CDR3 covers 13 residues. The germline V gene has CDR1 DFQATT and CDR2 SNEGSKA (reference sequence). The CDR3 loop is CSAPGKSNTEAFF. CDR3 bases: TGCAGTGCACCAGGGAAGTCGAACACTGAAGCTTTCTTT.

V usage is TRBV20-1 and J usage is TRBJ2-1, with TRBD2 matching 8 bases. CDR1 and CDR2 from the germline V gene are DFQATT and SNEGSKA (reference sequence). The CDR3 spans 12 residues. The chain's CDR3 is CSTGGTLGEQFF. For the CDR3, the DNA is TGCAGCACGGGGGGGACTCTGGGTGAGCAGTTCTTC.

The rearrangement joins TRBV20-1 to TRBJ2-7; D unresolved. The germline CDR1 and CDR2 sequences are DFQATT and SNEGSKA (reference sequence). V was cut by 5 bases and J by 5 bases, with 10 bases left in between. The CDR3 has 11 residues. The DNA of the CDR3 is TGCAGTGCTCCCATAATAGACGAGCAGTACTTC. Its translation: CSAPIIDEQYF.

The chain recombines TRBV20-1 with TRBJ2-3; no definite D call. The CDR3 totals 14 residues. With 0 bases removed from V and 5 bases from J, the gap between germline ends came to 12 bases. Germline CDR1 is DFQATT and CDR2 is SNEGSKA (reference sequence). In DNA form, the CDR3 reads TGCAGTGCTAGAGATGCTAGGGCAGAAGATACGCAGTATTTT. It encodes CSARDARAEDTQYF.

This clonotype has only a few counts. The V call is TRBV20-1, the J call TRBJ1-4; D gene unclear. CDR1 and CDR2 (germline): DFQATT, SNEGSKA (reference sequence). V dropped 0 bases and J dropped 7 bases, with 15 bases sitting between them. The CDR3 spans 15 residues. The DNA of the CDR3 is TGCAGTGCTAGAGATGAGGTCAGAGGAGGTGAAAAACTGTTTTTT. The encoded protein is CSARDEVRGGEKLFF.

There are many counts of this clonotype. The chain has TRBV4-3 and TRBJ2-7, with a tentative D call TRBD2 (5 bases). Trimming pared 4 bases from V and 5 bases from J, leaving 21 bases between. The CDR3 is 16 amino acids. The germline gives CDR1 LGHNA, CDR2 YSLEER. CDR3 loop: CASSLTRGAAQDEQYF. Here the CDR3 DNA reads TGCGCCAGCAGCCTCACCCGGGGAGCGGCCCAGGACGAGCAGTACTTC.

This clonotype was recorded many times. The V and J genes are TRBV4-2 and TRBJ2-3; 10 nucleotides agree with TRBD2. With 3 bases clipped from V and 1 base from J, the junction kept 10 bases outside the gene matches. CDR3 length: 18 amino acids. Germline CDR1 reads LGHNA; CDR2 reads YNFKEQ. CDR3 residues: CASSQDRWGTSGTDTQYF. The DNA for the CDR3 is TGTGCCAGCAGCCAGGACAGGTGGGGGACTAGCGGCACAGATACGCAGTATTTT.

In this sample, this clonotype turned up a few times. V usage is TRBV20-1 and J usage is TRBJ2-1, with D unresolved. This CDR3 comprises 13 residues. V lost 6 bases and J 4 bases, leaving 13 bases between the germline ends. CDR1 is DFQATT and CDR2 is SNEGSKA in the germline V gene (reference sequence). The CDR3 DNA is TGCAGTGCAACCATAGGAACTTACAATGAGCAGTTCTTC. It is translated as CSATIGTYNEQFF.

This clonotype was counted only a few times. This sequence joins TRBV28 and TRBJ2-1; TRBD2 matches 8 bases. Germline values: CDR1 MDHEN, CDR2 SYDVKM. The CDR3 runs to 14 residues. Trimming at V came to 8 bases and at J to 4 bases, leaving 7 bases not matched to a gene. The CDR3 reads CASSPGGGYNEQFF. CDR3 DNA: TGTGCCAGCTCCCCGGGAGGGGGTTACAATGAGCAGTTCTTC.

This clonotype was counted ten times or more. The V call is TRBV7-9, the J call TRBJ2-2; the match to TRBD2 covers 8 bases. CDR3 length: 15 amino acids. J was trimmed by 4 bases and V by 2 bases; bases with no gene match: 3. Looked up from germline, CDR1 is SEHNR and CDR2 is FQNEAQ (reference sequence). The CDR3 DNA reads TGTGCCAGCAGCTTAATACTAGCGGTCACCGGGGAGCTGTTTTTT. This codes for CASSLILAVTGELFF.

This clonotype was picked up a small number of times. This CDR3 is CASSLVGRTYEQYF. DNA of the CDR3: TGTGCCAGCAGTTTAGTGGGGAGAACATACGAGCAGTACTTC. The chain uses TRBV27 and TRBJ2-7, with a possible D match to TRBD2 (5 bases). CDR1 and CDR2 from the germline V gene are MNHEY and SMNVEV (reference sequence). The V end lost 2 bases, the J end lost 4 bases, and 12 bases lay between the germline ends. The CDR3 has 14 residues.

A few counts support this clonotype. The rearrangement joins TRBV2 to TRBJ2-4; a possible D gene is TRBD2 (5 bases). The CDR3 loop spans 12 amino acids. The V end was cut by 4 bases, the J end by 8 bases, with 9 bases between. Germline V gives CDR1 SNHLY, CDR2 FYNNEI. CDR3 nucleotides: TGTGCCAGCAGTGGAGGAGGAGACATTCAGTACTTC. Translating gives CASSGGGDIQYF.

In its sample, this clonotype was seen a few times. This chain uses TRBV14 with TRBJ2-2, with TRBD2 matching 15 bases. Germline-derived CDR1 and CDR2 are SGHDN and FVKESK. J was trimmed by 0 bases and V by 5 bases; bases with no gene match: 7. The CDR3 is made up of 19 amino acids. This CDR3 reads CASSTRTSGRAANTGELFF. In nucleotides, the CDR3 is TGTGCCAGCAGCACACGGACTAGCGGGAGGGCCGCGAACACCGGGGAGCTGTTTTTT.

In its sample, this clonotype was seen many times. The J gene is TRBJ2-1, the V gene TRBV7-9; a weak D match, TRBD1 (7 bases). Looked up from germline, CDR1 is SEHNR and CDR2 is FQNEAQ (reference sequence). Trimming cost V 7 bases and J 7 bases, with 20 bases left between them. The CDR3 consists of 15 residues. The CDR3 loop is CASIPTGTFRNEQFF. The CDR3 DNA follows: TGTGCCAGCATCCCGACAGGGACTTTTAGAAATGAGCAGTTCTTC.

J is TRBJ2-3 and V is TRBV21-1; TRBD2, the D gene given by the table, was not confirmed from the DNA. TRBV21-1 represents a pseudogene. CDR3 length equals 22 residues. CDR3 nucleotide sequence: TGTGCCAGCAGCAACAGATATTTACTTAGCGGGAGCCCGACTTACAACACAGATACGCAGTATTTT. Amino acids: CASSNRYLLSGSPTYNTDTQYF.

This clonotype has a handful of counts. The CDR3 DNA is TGTGCCAGCAGTTTGAATGGGCCGGGGCACTATGGCTACACCTTC. This gives the protein CASSLNGPGHYGYTF. V gene TRBV28 combines with J gene TRBJ1-2, with D perhaps TRBD1 (5 bases). The germline V and J ends were trimmed by 3 bases and 3 bases, with 14 bases remaining between them. From germline, CDR1 is MDHEN and CDR2 SYDVKM. The CDR3 has 15 residues.

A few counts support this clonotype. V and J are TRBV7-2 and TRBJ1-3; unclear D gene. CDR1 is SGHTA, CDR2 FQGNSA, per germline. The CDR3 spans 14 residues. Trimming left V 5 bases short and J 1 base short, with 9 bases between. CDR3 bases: TGTGCCAGCAGCCCCGGTGGTTCTGGAAACACCATATATTTT. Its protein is CASSPGGSGNTIYF.

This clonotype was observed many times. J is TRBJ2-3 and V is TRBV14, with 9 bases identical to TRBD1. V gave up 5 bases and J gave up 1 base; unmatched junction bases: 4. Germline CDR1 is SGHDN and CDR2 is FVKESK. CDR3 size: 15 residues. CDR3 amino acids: CASSSWTGGTDTQYF. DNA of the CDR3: TGTGCCAGCAGCTCCTGGACAGGGGGCACAGATACGCAGTATTTT.

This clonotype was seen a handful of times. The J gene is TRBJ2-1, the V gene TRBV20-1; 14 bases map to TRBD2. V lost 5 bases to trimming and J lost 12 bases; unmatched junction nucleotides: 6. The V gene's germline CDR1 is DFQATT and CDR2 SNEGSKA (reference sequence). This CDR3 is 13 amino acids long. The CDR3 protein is CSASGLAGVAQFF. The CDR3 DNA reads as TGCAGTGCTTCGGGACTAGCGGGAGTCGCGCAGTTCTTC.

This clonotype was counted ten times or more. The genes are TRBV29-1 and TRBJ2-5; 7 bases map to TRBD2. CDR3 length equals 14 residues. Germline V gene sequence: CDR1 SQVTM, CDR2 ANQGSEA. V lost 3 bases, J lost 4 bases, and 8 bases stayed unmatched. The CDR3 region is CSVDTSGTRETQYF. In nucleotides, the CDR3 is TGCAGCGTTGATACCAGCGGGACCCGAGAGACCCAGTACTTC.

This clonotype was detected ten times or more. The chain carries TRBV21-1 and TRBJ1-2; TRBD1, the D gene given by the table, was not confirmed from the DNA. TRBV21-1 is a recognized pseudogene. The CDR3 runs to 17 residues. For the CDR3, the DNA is TGTGCCAGCATCAAGTGGCCTTCGACGGCCGCCCGCTATGGCTACACCTTC. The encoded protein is CASIKWPSTAARYGYTF.

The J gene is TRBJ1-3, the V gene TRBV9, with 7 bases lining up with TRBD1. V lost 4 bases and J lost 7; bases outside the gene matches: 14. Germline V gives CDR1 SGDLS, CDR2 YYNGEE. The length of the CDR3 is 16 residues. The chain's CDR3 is CASSPKSPDRVNTIYF. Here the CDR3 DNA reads TGTGCCAGCAGCCCCAAGTCCCCCGACAGGGTGAACACCATATATTTT. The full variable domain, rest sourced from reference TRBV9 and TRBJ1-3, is DSGVTQTPKHLITATGQRVTLRCSPRSGDLSVYWYQQSLDQGLQFLIQYYNGEERAKGNILERFSAQQFPDLHSELNLSSLELGDSALYFCASSPKSPDRVNTIYFGEGSWLTVV.

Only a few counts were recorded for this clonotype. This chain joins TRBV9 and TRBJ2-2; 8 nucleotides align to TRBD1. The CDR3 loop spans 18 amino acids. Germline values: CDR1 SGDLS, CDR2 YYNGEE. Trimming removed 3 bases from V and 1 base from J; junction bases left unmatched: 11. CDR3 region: CASSASIPGQGNTGELFF. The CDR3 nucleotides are TGTGCCAGCAGCGCCTCAATCCCAGGACAGGGGAACACCGGGGAGCTGTTTTTT. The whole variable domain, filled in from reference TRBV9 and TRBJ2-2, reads DSGVTQTPKHLITATGQRVTLRCSPRSGDLSVYWYQQSLDQGLQFLIQYYNGEERAKGNILERFSAQQFPDLHSELNLSSLELGDSALYFCASSASIPGQGNTGELFFGEGSRLTVL.

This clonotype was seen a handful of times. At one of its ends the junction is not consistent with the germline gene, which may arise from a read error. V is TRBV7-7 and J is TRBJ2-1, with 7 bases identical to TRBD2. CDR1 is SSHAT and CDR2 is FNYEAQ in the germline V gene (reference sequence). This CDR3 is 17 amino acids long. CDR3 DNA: TGTGCTAGCAGCTTAGCCCCAGGCGGGAGCTCCTACAATGAGCAGTTCTTC. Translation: CASSLAPGGSSYNEQFF.

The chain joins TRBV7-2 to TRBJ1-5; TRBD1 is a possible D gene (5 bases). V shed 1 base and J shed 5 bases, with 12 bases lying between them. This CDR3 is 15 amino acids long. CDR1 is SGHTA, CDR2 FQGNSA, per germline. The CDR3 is CASSLGTGRDQPQHF. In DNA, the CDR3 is TGTGCCAGCAGCTTAGGTACAGGCAGGGATCAGCCCCAGCATTTT.

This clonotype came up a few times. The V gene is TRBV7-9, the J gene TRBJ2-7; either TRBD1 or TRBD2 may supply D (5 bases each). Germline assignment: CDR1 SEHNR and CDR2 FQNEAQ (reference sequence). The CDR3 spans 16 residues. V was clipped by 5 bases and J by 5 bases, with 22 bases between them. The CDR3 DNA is TGTGCCAGCAGCCCGTACACCCAGGGAGAGGGCAACGAGCAGTACTTC. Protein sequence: CASSPYTQGEGNEQYF.

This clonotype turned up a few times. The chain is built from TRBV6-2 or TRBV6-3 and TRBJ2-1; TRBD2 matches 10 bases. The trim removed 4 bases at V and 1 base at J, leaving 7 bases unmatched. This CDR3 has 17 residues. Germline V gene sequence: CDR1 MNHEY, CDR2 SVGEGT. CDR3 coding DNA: TGTGCCAGCAGTTTCCATCGAGCGGGAGGGTCCTACAATGAGCAGTTCTTC. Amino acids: CASSFHRAGGSYNEQFF.

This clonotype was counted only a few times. The CDR3 sequence is CASSLLLPTRGGYYEQYF. CDR3 coding DNA: TGTGCCAGCAGTCTCCTTTTACCCACTAGAGGGGGCTACTACGAGCAGTACTTC. The rearrangement links TRBV28 to TRBJ2-7; 7 bases agree with TRBD1. Germline V gives CDR1 MDHEN, CDR2 SYDVKM. Trimming at V came to 5 bases and at J to 3 bases, leaving 19 bases not matched to a gene. The CDR3 runs 18 residues.

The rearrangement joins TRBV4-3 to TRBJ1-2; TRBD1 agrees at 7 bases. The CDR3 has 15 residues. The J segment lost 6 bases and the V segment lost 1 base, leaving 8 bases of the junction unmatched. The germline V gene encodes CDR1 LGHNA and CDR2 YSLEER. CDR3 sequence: CASSQVLQGSDGYTF. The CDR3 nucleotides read TGCGCCAGCAGCCAAGTCCTACAGGGGAGCGATGGCTACACCTTC.